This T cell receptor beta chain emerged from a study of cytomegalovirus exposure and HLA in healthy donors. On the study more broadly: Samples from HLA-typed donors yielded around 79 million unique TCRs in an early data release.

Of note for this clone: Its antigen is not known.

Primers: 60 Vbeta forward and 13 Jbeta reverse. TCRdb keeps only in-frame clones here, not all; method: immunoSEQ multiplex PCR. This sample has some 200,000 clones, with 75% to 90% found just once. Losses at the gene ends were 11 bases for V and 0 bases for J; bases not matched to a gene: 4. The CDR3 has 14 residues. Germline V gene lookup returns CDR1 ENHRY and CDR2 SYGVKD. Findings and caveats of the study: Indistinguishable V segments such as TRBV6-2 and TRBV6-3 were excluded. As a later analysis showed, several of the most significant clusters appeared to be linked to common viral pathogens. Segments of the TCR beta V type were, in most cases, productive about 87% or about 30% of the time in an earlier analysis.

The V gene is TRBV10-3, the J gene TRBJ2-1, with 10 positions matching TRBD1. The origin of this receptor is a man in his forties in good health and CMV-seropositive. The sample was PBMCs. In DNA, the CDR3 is TGTGCCGCGAGGACAGGGGGCTCCTACAATGAGCAGTTCTTC. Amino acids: CAARTGGSYNEQFF.